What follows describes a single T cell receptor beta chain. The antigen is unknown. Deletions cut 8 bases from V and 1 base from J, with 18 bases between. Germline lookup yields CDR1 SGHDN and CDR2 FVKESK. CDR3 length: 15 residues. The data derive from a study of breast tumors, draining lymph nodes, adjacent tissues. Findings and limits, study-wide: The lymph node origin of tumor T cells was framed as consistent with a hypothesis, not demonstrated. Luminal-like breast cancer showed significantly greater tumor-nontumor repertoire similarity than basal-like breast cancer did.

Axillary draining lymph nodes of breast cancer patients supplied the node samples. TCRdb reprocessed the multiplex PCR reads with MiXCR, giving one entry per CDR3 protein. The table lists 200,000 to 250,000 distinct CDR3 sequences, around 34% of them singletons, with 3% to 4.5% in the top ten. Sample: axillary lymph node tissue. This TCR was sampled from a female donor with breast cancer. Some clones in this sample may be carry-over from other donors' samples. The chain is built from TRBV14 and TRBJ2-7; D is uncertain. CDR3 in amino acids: CASSPPVTGSYEQYF. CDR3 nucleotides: TGTGCCAGCTCACCACCGGTGACGGGTTCCTACGAGCAGTACTTC.